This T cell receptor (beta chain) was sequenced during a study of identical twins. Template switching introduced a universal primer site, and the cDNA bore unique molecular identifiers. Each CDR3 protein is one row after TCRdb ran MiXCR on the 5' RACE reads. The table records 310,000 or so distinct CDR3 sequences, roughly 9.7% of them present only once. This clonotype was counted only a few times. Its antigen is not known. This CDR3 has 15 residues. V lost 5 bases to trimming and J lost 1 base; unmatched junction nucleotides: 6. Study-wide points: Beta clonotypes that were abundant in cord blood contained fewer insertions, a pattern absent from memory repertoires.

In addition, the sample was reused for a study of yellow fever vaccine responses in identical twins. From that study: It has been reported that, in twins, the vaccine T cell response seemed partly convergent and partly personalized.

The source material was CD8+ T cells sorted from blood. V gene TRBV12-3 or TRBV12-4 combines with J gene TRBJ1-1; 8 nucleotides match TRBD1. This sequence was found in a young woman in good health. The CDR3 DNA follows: TGTGCCAGCAGTGACTGGACAGGGTGGAACACTGAAGCTTTCTTT. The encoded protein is CASSDWTGWNTEAFF.